This T cell receptor beta chain derives from a study of cytomegalovirus exposure and HLA in healthy donors. Details on this clone: Its antigen is unidentified.

Broader study findings: TCR beta V- and J-gene trimming was later associated with a missense DCLRE1C variant. The study reported that TCR beta sequences accurately predicted HLA-A and HLA-B alleles in most subjects. Fewer N-insertions than the roughly 630-donor mean were reportedly shown by an Asian-associated ancestry cluster in a later analysis.

Amplification used 60 Vbeta primers and 13 Jbeta primers. Measured with immunoSEQ multiplex PCR; TCRdb has only the in-frame clones, and not every one. The table has about 200,000 clones, under 85% seen once. The CDR3 extends over 14 amino acids. V lost 6 bases to trimming and J lost 1 base, with 13 bases between them. The germline V gene has CDR1 SGHRS and CDR2 YFSETQ. The receptor was derived from a man aged 50 to 60 in good health and CMV-seronegative. The sample taken for sequencing was PBMCs. The chain uses TRBV5-1 and TRBJ2-5; D perhaps matches TRBD2 (6 bases). The CDR3 sequence is CASTLGLGQETQYF. The CDR3 bases are TGCGCCAGCACCCTGGGACTTGGCCAAGAGACCCAGTACTTC.